Detailed here is one TCR beta chain. V lost 2 bases, J lost 1 base, and 10 bases stayed unmatched. CDR1 SGHRS and CDR2 YFSETQ come from the germline V gene. This CDR3 region has 18 residues. This sample was included in a study of blood T cell repertoires in COVID-19. Profiling relied on immunoSEQ multiplex PCR, and the TCRdb table lists in-frame clones only, not all of them. The top ten hold roughly two fifths of the sample, which has about 3,500 clones, around three quarters seen once. Sequenced input: peripheral blood. V is TRBV5-1 and J is TRBJ2-7, with 12 positions matching TRBD2. The sequence was obtained from a human donor in a cohort sampled during active COVID-19. CDR3 residues: CASSFPPSGGAGSYEQYF. CDR3 in DNA: TGCGCCAGCAGCTTTCCACCTAGCGGGGGGGCTGGATCCTACGAGCAGTACTTC.